This T cell receptor (beta chain) comes out of a study of Ad26.COV2.S vaccination and SARS-CoV-2 variants. Overall study: Each vaccinee took Ad26.COV2.S intramuscularly, once or twice 56 days apart. The study's findings and limits: Quantification of TCR breadth and depth may have yielded underestimates of total T cell responses.

Treatment of the sample: roughly 19 received Ad26.COV2.S at low or high dose, single or two shots; about 5 received placebo; per-sample allocation not given. Sampling was performed 63 days after the first vaccine or placebo injection. Data came from immunoSEQ multiplex PCR; TCRdb stores just in-frame clones and leaves some out. The table includes approximately 450,000 clones, 90% detected once. With respect to this clone: The antigen is not known.

Germline values: CDR1 LNHDA, CDR2 SQIVND (reference sequence). The ends lost 3 bases at V and 7 bases at J; junction bases unmatched: 5. The CDR3 is made up of 13 amino acids. The chain employs TRBV19 and TRBJ1-2, with 7 bases identical to TRBD1. The sequencing used peripheral blood, collected in a trial of Ad26.COV2.S vaccine versus placebo. This receptor was identified in a person between 18 and 59 years old who received the Ad26.COV2.S COVID-19 vaccine or a placebo. DNA for the CDR3: TGTGCCAGTAGTATCGACAGGGCGGGTGGCTACACCTTC. Amino acid sequence: CASSIDRAGGYTF.